This T cell receptor beta chain came from a study of identifying expanded T cells in peripheral blood. Regarding the study as a whole: Over approximately two and four weeks, about 17 and 20 clones changed, versus around 1.3 between replicates. Roughly two-week clone count variance significantly increased as total template count grew.

CDR1 is LNHNV, CDR2 YYDKDF, per germline (reference sequence). Trimming removed 1 base from V and 5 bases from J, with 15 bases in between. The CDR3 is made up of 15 amino acids. With regard to this clone: The antigen is not known.

Assay used: immunoSEQ multiplex PCR; TCRdb lists only in-frame clones, some missing. This sample has 81,000 or so clones, with 84% found just once. No infections or other immune events were documented during collection. The specimen was blood. The chain has TRBV15 and TRBJ2-7, with D unclear. This TCR was recovered from a person aged 18-70 years in good health. CDR3 in amino acids: CATSRGFSELHEQYF. The CDR3 nucleotides read TGTGCCACCAGCAGAGGCTTCTCTGAATTGCACGAGCAGTACTTC.